Listed below are T cell receptor beta chains from one sample, sequenced in a study of long-term antiretroviral therapy in people with HIV. The data were produced by immunoSEQ multiplex PCR, yet TCRdb's version contains in-frame clones alone and is incomplete. The table has 17,000 or so clones, 75% to 85% seen once. The starting material was unsorted PBMCs, obtained 0.3 years after starting antiretroviral therapy. All receptors derive from a man between 18 and 35 years old with HIV. Both conserved end residues are part of each CDR3. The D gene is left open where the match is weak. The size of a clone is reported for some rows only, either as once, few or many, or as a class for expanded clones.

NA	TRBV5-1	TRBJ1-1	NA	CASSLQDTEAFF	TGCGCCAGCAGCTTACAAGACACTGAAGCTTTCTTT
NA	TRBV7-9	TRBJ2-3	NA	CASSLVGGHTDTQYF	TGTGCCAGCAGCTTAGTCGGGGGTCACACAGATACGCAGTATTTT
NA	TRBV7-9	TRBJ1-2	once	CASSPTEGNYGYTF	TGTGCCAGCAGCCCTACGGAGGGGAACTATGGCTACACCTTC
NA	TRBV27	TRBJ2-7	NA	CASSLGVRDYEQYF	TGTGCCAGCAGTTTGGGGGTAAGGGACTACGAGCAGTACTTC
NA	TRBV10-1	TRBJ1-6	few	CASSEGAYGSPLHF	TGCGCCAGCAGTGAGGGGGCCTATGGGTCACCCCTCCACTTT
TRBD1	TRBV19	TRBJ2-1	NA	CASRGTGGAGEQFF	TGTGCCAGTAGGGGGACAGGGGGCGCGGGTGAGCAGTTCTTC
NA	TRBV7-8	TRBJ2-5	NA	CASSLGSRSSEAQYF	TGTGCCAGCAGCCTAGGCTCGAGGAGTTCGGAAGCCCAGTACTTC
TRBD1	TRBV6-1	TRBJ1-5	few	CASSEGPGTVNSNQPQHF	TGTGCCAGCAGTGAAGGCCCTGGGACAGTCAATAGCAATCAGCCCCAGCATTTT
TRBD1	TRBV4-2	TRBJ2-7	NA	CASSQALGQGVFGEQYF	TGTGCCAGCAGCCAAGCTTTGGGGCAGGGGGTTTTTGGCGAGCAGTACTTC
NA	TRBV6-1	TRBJ1-3	NA	CASSEAVRGQLGSGNTIYF	TGTGCCAGCAGTGAAGCAGTTCGTGGACAGTTGGGCTCTGGAAACACCATATATTTT
TRBD1	TRBV5-1	TRBJ2-5	NA	CASSLGGTGEETQYF	TGCGCCAGCAGCTTGGGAGGGACAGGCGAAGAGACCCAGTACTTC
NA	TRBV7-3	TRBJ2-3	few	CASSLLTNTDTQYF	TGTGCCAGCAGCTTACTCACTAACACAGATACGCAGTATTTT
NA	TRBV7-9	TRBJ2-2	NA	CASSLVIPRAGELFF	TGTGCCAGCAGCTTAGTGATACCCCGTGCCGGGGAGCTGTTTTTT